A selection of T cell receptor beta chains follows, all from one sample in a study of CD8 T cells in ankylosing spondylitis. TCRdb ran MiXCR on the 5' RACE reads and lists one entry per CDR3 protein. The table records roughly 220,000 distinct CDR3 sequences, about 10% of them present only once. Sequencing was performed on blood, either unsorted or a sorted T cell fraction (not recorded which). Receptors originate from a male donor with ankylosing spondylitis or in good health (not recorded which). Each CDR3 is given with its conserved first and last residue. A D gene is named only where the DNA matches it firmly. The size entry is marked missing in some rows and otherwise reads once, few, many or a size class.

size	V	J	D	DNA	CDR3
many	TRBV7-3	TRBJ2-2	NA	TGTGCCAGCAGCTTAAACCGGGACCTGGCCACCGGGGAGCTGTTTTTT	CASSLNRDLATGELFF
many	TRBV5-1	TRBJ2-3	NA	TGCGCCAGCAGCTTGTCAGATACGCAGTATTTT	CASSLSDTQYF
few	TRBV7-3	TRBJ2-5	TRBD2	TGTGCCAGCAGCCGCGGGACTAGCATAATGTACCAAGAGACCCAGTACTTC	CASSRGTSIMYQETQYF
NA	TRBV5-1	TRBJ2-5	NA	TGCGCCAGCAGCCCCCACACGGTGGGACAAGAGACCCAGTACTTC	CASSPHTVGQETQYF
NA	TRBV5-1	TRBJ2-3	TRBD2	TGCGCCAGCAGCTTGGTTCTAGCGGGTGCAGATACGCAGTATTTT	CASSLVLAGADTQYF
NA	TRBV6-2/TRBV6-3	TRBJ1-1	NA	TGTGCCAGCAGTTCCCCGCAGGAAAGGGCTGAAGCTTTCTTT	CASSSPQERAEAFF
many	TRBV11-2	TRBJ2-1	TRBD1	TGTGCCAGCAGCAACACCGGGACAGGGGCCTCCTACAATGAGCAGTTCTTC	CASSNTGTGASYNEQFF
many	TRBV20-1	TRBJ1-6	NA	TGCAGTGCTAGACCCGACAGCAATGCCGATTCACCCCTCCACTTT	CSARPDSNADSPLHF
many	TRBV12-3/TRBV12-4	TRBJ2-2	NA	TGTGCCAGCCTTCCGGGGCGAACGTCCGGGGAGCTGTTTTTT	CASLPGRTSGELFF
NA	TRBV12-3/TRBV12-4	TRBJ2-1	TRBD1	TGTGCCAGCAGCAATGACAGGGAAGGGAACAATGAGCAGTTCTTC	CASSNDREGNNEQFF
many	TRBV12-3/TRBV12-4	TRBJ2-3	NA	TGTGCCAGCACCATGGACGCCGATTATGTAGATACGCAGTATTTT	CASTMDADYVDTQYF
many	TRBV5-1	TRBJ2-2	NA	TGCGCCAGCAGCGCGGCGAACACCGGGGAGCTGTTTTTT	CASSAANTGELFF
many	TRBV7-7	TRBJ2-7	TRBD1	TGTGCTAGCAGCCCGCTGGACAGGGGAAGGGAGCAGTACTTC	CASSPLDRGREQYF
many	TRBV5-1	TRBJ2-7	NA	TGCGCCAGCAGCTTGTCAGGGACCAGCTCCTACGAGCAGTACTTC	CASSLSGTSSYEQYF